This paragraph reports one T cell receptor (beta chain). The data were obtained in a study of blood T cell repertoires in COVID-19. Turning to the study itself: Samples came from the United States, Italy and Spain, spanning acute and convalescent COVID-19. PBMCs, B-cell-depleted T cells, or T cells were the source of the cDNA or gDNA that made up the material.

In the study's own analysis: How many nucleated cells were present was estimated from reference gene primer amplification. TCRdb's table, derived via immunoSEQ multiplex PCR, lists solely in-frame clones and lacks some. V and J calls and clone size are as listed in that table; D and trimming were resolved from the DNA. The sample shows 60,000 to 90,000 clones, 80% of them seen only once. Germline CDR1 LNHDA, CDR2 SQIVND (reference sequence). CDR3 size: 14 residues. Trimming left V 0 bases short and J 1 base short, with 6 bases between. The source of this sequence is a man aged 55 to 69 with active or convalescent COVID-19. The specimen was peripheral blood. V and J are TRBV19 and TRBJ1-2; D ambiguous. CDR3 in amino acids: CASSIDPGNYGYTF. In nucleotides, the CDR3 is TGTGCCAGTAGTATAGATCCAGGTAACTATGGCTACACCTTC.